A selection of T cell receptor beta chains follows, all from one sample in a study of control samples from healthy donors and cancer patients. Repertoires were generated with immunoSEQ multiplex PCR, while TCRdb's copy carries only in-frame clones and drops some. The sample has about 65,000 clones, about nine tenths seen once; the top ten hold around 1.3%. Sequences were obtained from PBMCs. The source of these receptors is a woman in her fifties or sixties with colorectal cancer. Both conserved end residues are part of each CDR3. A D gene is named only where the DNA matches it firmly. Some rows mark clone size as missing; the rest say once, few, many or name a class of expanded clone.

TRBV6-5	TRBJ2-5	.	.	TGTGCCAGCAGCGGGACTTCCCAAGAGACCCAGTACTTC	CASSGTSQETQYF
TRBV19	TRBJ1-4	.	.	TGTGCCAGTAGTTTACGGGGCAGTCGGGGGAACACCAAAGGGGAACTGTTTTTT	CASSLRGSRGNTKGELFF
TRBV18	TRBJ2-1	.	once	TGTGCCAGCTCACCGGCAGGGTCAAGTGACAATGAGCAGTTCTTC	CASSPAGSSDNEQFF
TRBV12-3/TRBV12-4	TRBJ1-2	.	.	TGTGCCAGCAGCCCAGGACAGTTCAATGGCTACACCTTC	CASSPGQFNGYTF
TRBV29-1	TRBJ2-3	.	.	TGCAGCGTTGTGCTCGGAAGTGGGGCGCAGTATTTT	CSVVLGSGAQYF
TRBV28	TRBJ2-7	TRBD2	once	TGTGCCAGCAGTAGCTCTAGCGGGAGATGGGAGCAGTACTTC	CASSSSSGRWEQYF
TRBV9	TRBJ2-7	.	.	TGTGCCAGCAGCGTAGTCTTAGGGGGCGAGCAGTACTTC	CASSVVLGGEQYF
TRBV7-9	TRBJ2-1	.	once	TGTGCCAGCAGCTGGGACTCGGAGTACAATGAGCAGTTCTTC	CASSWDSEYNEQFF
TRBV3-1/TRBV3-2	TRBJ2-7	.	.	TGTGCCAGCAGCCCCGGTTTTAGATACGAGCAGTACTTC	CASSPGFRYEQYF
TRBV11-3	TRBJ2-7	TRBD1	.	TGTGCCAGCAGCCCACCGGGACAGGGGGCCTTCGAGCAGTACTTC	CASSPPGQGAFEQYF
TRBV28	TRBJ2-7	TRBD1	.	TGTGCCAGCAGCCCTTTGGGACAGCTGATGTACGAGCAGTACTTC	CASSPLGQLMYEQYF
TRBV7-8	TRBJ2-5	TRBD1	.	TGTGCCAGCAGCCTGAAGGGACAGGGGGGAATTGAGAAGACCCAGTACTTC	CASSLKGQGGIEKTQYF
TRBV19	TRBJ2-6	TRBD1	.	TGTGCCAGTAGTATGAGTCAGGGGGCTAGTGGGGCCAACGTCCTGACTTTC	CASSMSQGASGANVLTF
TRBV10-1	TRBJ2-1	.	.	TGCGCCAGCAGCATAGACCGGGGGCTCTACAATGAGCAGTTCTTC	CASSIDRGLYNEQFF
TRBV6-2/TRBV6-3	TRBJ1-2	.	.	TGTGCCAGCAGTTACTCGAGGCCCAGGTGGGGCTATGGCTACACCTTC	CASSYSRPRWGYGYTF
TRBV9	TRBJ2-4	TRBD2	.	TGTGCCAGCAGCGTAACTAGCGGGGGAAACATTCAGTACTTC	CASSVTSGGNIQYF
TRBV7-2	TRBJ1-3	TRBD1	once	TGTGCCAGCAGCCCGACGACAGGGGCTGGAAACACCATATATTTT	CASSPTTGAGNTIYF
TRBV2	TRBJ1-3	.	.	TGTGCCAGCAGTAAACCTGGACGGTATGACTCTGGAAACACCATATATTTT	CASSKPGRYDSGNTIYF
TRBV6-5	TRBJ1-6	.	.	TGTGCCAGCAGTTCCCGGAACTATAATTCACCCCTCCACTTT	CASSSRNYNSPLHF
TRBV7-2	TRBJ2-3	TRBD2	.	TGTGCCAGCAGTCGTAGCGGGCTCGGGGGTACGCAGTATTTT	CASSRSGLGGTQYF
TRBV19	TRBJ2-4	TRBD1	.	TGTGCCAGTAGTGGGACAGGGCTCCGTGCCATTCAGTACTTC	CASSGTGLRAIQYF
TRBV5-1	TRBJ2-3	.	.	TGCGCCAGCAATGTGGTATTCAGCACAGATACGCAGTATTTT	CASNVVFSTDTQYF
TRBV7-2	TRBJ1-4	TRBD1	.	TGTGCCAGCAGCCAGGACAGGAGAAAACTGTTTTTT	CASSQDRRKLFF
TRBV3-1/TRBV3-2	TRBJ2-7	TRBD2	.	TGTGCCAGCAGCCCTCGGACTAGCGGTACCTACGAGCAGTACTTC	CASSPRTSGTYEQYF
TRBV5-1	TRBJ2-7	.	once	TGCGCCAGCAGCTTGCTGGGGACTCTCTCCGACGAGCAGTACTTC	CASSLLGTLSDEQYF
TRBV5-1	TRBJ1-3	.	.	TGCGCCAGCAGCTTGGAAATGTCTCGAGTTACGGAAACCTCTGGAAACACCATATATTTT	CASSLEMSRVTETSGNTIYF
TRBV9	TRBJ2-3	.	.	TGTGCCAGCAGCGTAGCTCCGACTAGCACAGATACGCAGTATTTT	CASSVAPTSTDTQYF
TRBV2	TRBJ1-1	.	.	TGTGCCAGCAGTGAAGGGTACGCTTACACTGAAGCTTTCTTT	CASSEGYAYTEAFF
TRBV10-3	TRBJ2-7	TRBD1	.	TGTGCCATCAGTGAGTACGGGACAGGGTCCTACGAGCAGTACTTC	CAISEYGTGSYEQYF
TRBV12-5	TRBJ1-2	TRBD1	.	TGTGCTAGTGGCACCGGGACAGGGGGCTCTGGCTACACCTTC	CASGTGTGGSGYTF
TRBV19	TRBJ1-4	.	once	TGTGCCAGTAGCGAGACCAGGGGTGAAAAACTGTTTTTT	CASSETRGEKLFF
TRBV3-1/TRBV3-2	TRBJ1-2	.	once	TGTGCCAGCAGCCAAGTGCCGGCGAGCGGCTACACCTTC	CASSQVPASGYTF
TRBV9	TRBJ2-1	TRBD2	.	TGTGCCAGCAGCGTCATAGCGGGAGTAGCCTACAATGAGCAGTTCTTC	CASSVIAGVAYNEQFF
TRBV10-3	TRBJ1-3	.	once	TGTGCCATCAGTGAATTTAGGGGGGGCACCTCTGGAAACACCATATATTTT	CAISEFRGGTSGNTIYF
TRBV27	TRBJ2-7	.	.	TGTGCCAGCAGTTTAAGTGGGGGCCTCTACGAGCAGTACTTC	CASSLSGGLYEQYF
TRBV7-2	TRBJ2-7	TRBD1	.	TGTGCCAGCAGTCGGGACAGCCTCCCGGAGCAGTACTTC	CASSRDSLPEQYF
TRBV5-1	TRBJ2-5	.	.	TGCGCCAGCAGCTTGCCAGGGCAGGAAGAGACCCAGTACTTC	CASSLPGQEETQYF
TRBV3-1/TRBV3-2	TRBJ1-2	.	few	TGTGCCAGCAGCCAAGATCTTTCAGGGGCTAACTATGGCTACACCTTC	CASSQDLSGANYGYTF
TRBV24-1	TRBJ1-2	.	.	TGTGCCACCAGTGACTTATCGGGGGGCGGCTACACCTTC	CATSDLSGGGYTF